A selection of T cell receptor beta chains follows, all from one sample in a study of cytomegalovirus exposure and HLA in healthy donors. Produced via immunoSEQ multiplex PCR; TCRdb's table is partial and in-frame only. There are 160,000 or so clones in the sample; 85% occur only once, and about 2% lies in the top ten. Material for sequencing was PBMCs. Receptors were obtained from a young man in good health and CMV-seropositive. Each CDR3 is given with its conserved first and last residue. The D gene is left open where the match is weak. The listing skips clone size in some rows; elsewhere it reads once, few, many or a size class.

TGTGCCAGCAGCCTTGCCTGGACAGATAAAAACATTCAGTACTTC	CASSLAWTDKNIQYF	15	NA	TRBJ2-4	TRBV6-5	few
TGTGCCAGCAGCGTTTCCGGGAGGAGCAATCAGCCCCAGCATTTT	CASSVSGRSNQPQHF	15	NA	TRBJ1-5	TRBV9	NA
TGTGCCATCAGTCAATCAGGAGGGAACACTGAAGCTTTCTTT	CAISQSGGNTEAFF	14	NA	TRBJ1-1	TRBV10-3	NA
TGCAGCGTTGAAGATCTTCAACACACAGATACGCAGTATTTT	CSVEDLQHTDTQYF	14	NA	TRBJ2-3	TRBV29-1	NA
TGCGCCAGCACCCAGTTAGCGGGGGGGACCCCACGTGAGCAGTTCTTC	CASTQLAGGTPREQFF	16	TRBD2	TRBJ2-1	TRBV5-1	NA
TGTGCCAGCACTCGTCTAGCGGGGGACAGGTACGAGCAGTACTTC	CASTRLAGDRYEQYF	15	TRBD2	TRBJ2-7	TRBV7-2	NA
TGCGCCAGCAGCCAAGATTTGGACGGGGGAAGCTCCTACAATGAGCAGTTCTTC	CASSQDLDGGSSYNEQFF	18	NA	TRBJ2-1	TRBV4-3	NA
TGTGCCTGGAGTGTACGGACAGTTCTTAACTATGGCTACACCTTC	CAWSVRTVLNYGYTF	15	NA	TRBJ1-2	TRBV30	NA
TGTGCCAGCTCCGGGACAGGGAATCCCGAGCTAGCCAAAAACATTCAGTACTTC	CASSGTGNPELAKNIQYF	18	TRBD1	TRBJ2-4	TRBV5-4	NA
TGCGCCAGCAGCCAATTCGACAGGGACCAAGAGACCCAGTACTTC	CASSQFDRDQETQYF	15	TRBD1	TRBJ2-5	TRBV4-3	NA
TGTGCCAGCAGCTTGCGGGTGGGCAGCTCCTACAATGAGCAGTTCTTC	CASSLRVGSSYNEQFF	16	NA	TRBJ2-1	TRBV7-2	NA
TGCGCCAGCAGCTTGGGCAGGGCCGGAGAGACCCAGTACTTC	CASSLGRAGETQYF	14	NA	TRBJ2-5	TRBV5-1	NA
TGCAGCGTTGGGAACAGGGATTATGGCTACACCTTC	CSVGNRDYGYTF	12	NA	TRBJ1-2	TRBV29-1	NA
TGTGCCAGCAGGACTCACAGGGGGTGGGGGAACACTGAAGCTTTCTTT	CASRTHRGWGNTEAFF	16	TRBD1	TRBJ1-1	TRBV27	NA
TGTGCCAGCAGCTTAGATCGGGCCTACGAGCAGTACTTC	CASSLDRAYEQYF	13	NA	TRBJ2-7	TRBV7-8	NA
TGTGCCAGCAGACAGGGAAGTGGTGGCTACACCTTC	CASRQGSGGYTF	12	NA	TRBJ1-2	TRBV25-1	NA
TGTGCCACCAGCAGGGCCCGGACTAGCGGGGGGGAGGCGGATACGCAGTATTTT	CATSRARTSGGEADTQYF	18	TRBD2	TRBJ2-3	TRBV15	NA
TGTGCCAGCTCACCAGGACAGCCGCCAAACTATGGCTACACCTTC	CASSPGQPPNYGYTF	15	NA	TRBJ1-2	TRBV18	NA
TGTGCCAGCAGCGGTCGGGACAGGGCCTCTGGAAACACCATATATTTT	CASSGRDRASGNTIYF	16	NA	TRBJ1-3	TRBV21-1	few
TGTGCCAGCAGTGCCCTTCCGTGGGACAGGGGGAATTCACCCCTCCACTTT	CASSALPWDRGNSPLHF	17	TRBD1	TRBJ1-6	TRBV6-1	NA
TGTGCCAGCAGCTTGGGCGGGGGTCGGACAGATACGCAGTATTTT	CASSLGGGRTDTQYF	15	TRBD2	TRBJ2-3	TRBV7-3	NA
TGTGCCAGCAGCCCGGACAGTGGCTATGGCTACACCTTC	CASSPDSGYGYTF	13	NA	TRBJ1-2	TRBV5-6	few
TGTGCCAGTAGTCCAACCAAGGGACAGACTACCATGAACACTGAAGCTTTCTTT	CASSPTKGQTTMNTEAFF	18	TRBD1	TRBJ1-1	TRBV19	NA
TGTGCCATCAGCCCACAGGGGGTGCGGAATGAGCAGTTCTTC	CAISPQGVRNEQFF	14	TRBD1	TRBJ2-1	TRBV10-3	NA
TGTGCCAGTAACTCCGGGACACTAGCGTCAGATACGCAGTATTTT	CASNSGTLASDTQYF	15	NA	TRBJ2-3	TRBV19	NA
TGCGCCAGCAGCCCAAGGGCCATAGTGGGGGGTGGGGAGACCCAGTACTTC	CASSPRAIVGGGETQYF	17	NA	TRBJ2-5	TRBV4-3	NA
TGCGCCAGCAGCCAAGTGGAGGATCAGCCCCAGCATTTT	CASSQVEDQPQHF	13	NA	TRBJ1-5	TRBV4-1	few
TGTGCCACCCGGACAGGGTTTTTGGAGACCCAGTACTTC	CATRTGFLETQYF	13	TRBD1	TRBJ2-5	TRBV27	NA
TGTGCCAGCAGCTTGGCCTTGAACACTGAAGCTTTCTTT	CASSLALNTEAFF	13	NA	TRBJ1-1	TRBV5-6	NA
TGCGCCAGCAGCCAAGATTATGCGGGCGCCTACAATGAGCAGTTCTTC	CASSQDYAGAYNEQFF	16	NA	TRBJ2-1	TRBV4-1	NA
TGTGCTAGCAGCCCAGGGACAGGGGCCTCCTACGAGCAGTACTTC	CASSPGTGASYEQYF	15	TRBD1	TRBJ2-7	TRBV7-7	NA
TGTGCCAGCAGCTCACACCCGGGACTAGCGGGGGGGCCGGTAGCAGATACGCAGTATTTT	CASSSHPGLAGGPVADTQYF	20	TRBD2	TRBJ2-3	TRBV5-4	once
TGTGCCAGCAGTTACTCGTTAAACGGCCAGCAGGGGCAGTTCTTC	CASSYSLNGQQGQFF	15	NA	TRBJ2-1	TRBV6-5	NA
TGTGCCACAGATGGACAGGCGATGTCGAATGAAAAACTGTTTTTT	CATDGQAMSNEKLFF	15	TRBD1	TRBJ1-4	TRBV28	NA
TGTGCCAGCAGCTTAGCGCCAGGGAAGGATGATGGCTACACCTTC	CASSLAPGKDDGYTF	15	NA	TRBJ1-2	TRBV7-9	NA
TGTGCCAGTAGGCATCAGGGGTCCCGCTATGGCTACACCTTC	CASRHQGSRYGYTF	14	NA	TRBJ1-2	TRBV19	NA
TGCGCCAGCAGCCATAGGACTAGCACAGATACGCAGTATTTT	CASSHRTSTDTQYF	14	NA	TRBJ2-3	TRBV5-1	NA
TGTGCCAGCAGCCAAGAACTATTACTAGCGTCCTACGAGCAGTACTTC	CASSQELLLASYEQYF	16	TRBD2	TRBJ2-7	TRBV4-2	NA
TGCAGTGCTAGAGACAGGGCTGAAGCTTTCTTT	CSARDRAEAFF	11	NA	TRBJ1-1	TRBV20-1	NA
TGTGCCAGCAGCCCACCGGGACAGGGGCATGAAAAACTGTTTTTT	CASSPPGQGHEKLFF	15	TRBD1	TRBJ1-4	TRBV9	NA
TGTGCCAGCAGCTTCCATCCCCACGAGCAGTACTTC	CASSFHPHEQYF	12	NA	TRBJ2-7	TRBV7-9	NA
TGCAGCGTTGAAGGGGCGGGCCGGGAGGTCGGCTACACCTTC	CSVEGAGREVGYTF	14	NA	TRBJ1-2	TRBV29-1	NA
TGTGCCAGCAGCGCGCGGGGTCAGCTGAACACTGAAGCTTTCTTT	CASSARGQLNTEAFF	15	NA	TRBJ1-1	TRBV7-9	few
TGTGCCTGGAGTCTTTCCGGGGAGCAGTACTTC	CAWSLSGEQYF	11	NA	TRBJ2-7	TRBV30	NA
TGTGCCAGCAGCCCGGGGGTAGCGGGGCCGCAAGAGACCCAGTACTTC	CASSPGVAGPQETQYF	16	TRBD2	TRBJ2-5	TRBV9	NA
TGCAGCGTTGTAGCCGTTGGCTACACCTTC	CSVVAVGYTF	10	NA	TRBJ1-2	TRBV29-1	NA
TGCGCCAGCAGCCAAGGGGGGGCTAGCGGCTACGAGCAGTACTTC	CASSQGGASGYEQYF	15	NA	TRBJ2-7	TRBV4-1	NA
TGCGCCAGCAGCCAATCCGGGACTAGCGGGGCAGATACGCAGTATTTT	CASSQSGTSGADTQYF	16	TRBD2	TRBJ2-3	TRBV4-3	NA
TGTGCCAGCAGCTTAGTTATGGCCCCCTACGAGCAGTACTTC	CASSLVMAPYEQYF	14	NA	TRBJ2-7	TRBV7-2	NA
TGCAGTGCTAGAGATTATAAACTGTTTTTT	CSARDYKLFF	10	NA	TRBJ1-4	TRBV20-1	NA